Shown below are 21 T cell receptor beta chains from a single sample sequenced in a study of cytomegalovirus exposure and HLA in healthy donors. Assay: immunoSEQ multiplex PCR; the TCRdb copy retains only in-frame clones and omits some. The sample records about 360,000 clones, 80% to 90% being singletons. Sequencing was performed on PBMCs. The receptors stem from a woman in her late teens or twenties in good health and CMV-seronegative.

The J gene is TRBJ2-5, the V gene TRBV9; 13 positions match TRBD2. The germline V gene encodes CDR1 SGDLS and CDR2 YYNGEE. CDR3 length: 18 residues. The J segment lost 0 bases and the V segment lost 4 bases, leaving 9 bases of the junction unmatched. The CDR3 loop is CASSPRTSGRLYQETQYF. Written as DNA, the CDR3 is TGTGCCAGCAGCCCCCGGACTAGCGGGAGACTGTACCAAGAGACCCAGTACTTC.

The chain is built from TRBV9 and TRBJ2-1, with TRBD2 matching over 8 bases. CDR3 size: 15 residues. Germline V gives CDR1 SGDLS, CDR2 YYNGEE. The J segment lost 1 base and the V segment lost 3 bases, leaving 3 bases of the junction unmatched. The CDR3 loop is CASSASGGSYNEQFF. The CDR3 DNA reads as TGTGCCAGCAGCGCCTCGGGAGGGTCCTACAATGAGCAGTTCTTC.

The gene calls are TRBV2 and TRBJ1-2; a weak D match, TRBD1 (5 bases). The germline CDR1 and CDR2 sequences are SNHLY and FYNNEI. The CDR3 has 11 residues. V was trimmed by 7 bases and J by 5 bases, leaving 8 bases between them. This chain's CDR3 is CASIRGYGYTF. The CDR3 DNA sequence: TGTGCCAGCATACGGGGGTATGGCTACACCTTC.

The chain couples TRBV7-9 to TRBJ1-4; D gene ambiguous. The CDR3 covers 16 residues. The V end was cut by 5 bases, the J end by 11 bases, with 24 bases between. From germline, CDR1 is SEHNR and CDR2 FQNEAQ (reference sequence). Here the CDR3 DNA reads TGTGCCAGCAGCCCCAACCCCCGAGAGGGCCCGAGGAAACTGTTTTTT. This codes for CASSPNPREGPRKLFF.

The rearrangement joins TRBV2 to TRBJ2-1; D possibly corresponds to TRBD1 (5 bases). The V gene lost 8 bases and the J gene lost 2 bases, with 19 bases spanning the gap. The CDR3 runs to 16 residues. The germline V gene has CDR1 SNHLY and CDR2 FYNNEI. The CDR3 is CASWGTIRETYNEQFF. The CDR3, as DNA: TGTGCCAGCTGGGGCACCATAAGAGAAACCTACAATGAGCAGTTCTTC.

The chain has TRBV6-1 and TRBJ1-1; D may be TRBD1 (5 bases). Trimming pared 4 bases from V and 0 bases from J, leaving 9 bases between. Germline V CDR1 and CDR2: MNHNS, SASEGT. CDR3 length: 14 amino acids. The CDR3 nucleotides read TGTGCCAGCAGTGTGACGACAGTGAACACTGAAGCTTTCTTT. Residues: CASSVTTVNTEAFF.

This clone was seen a handful of times. This sequence joins TRBV28 and TRBJ1-1; no clear D gene. Germline CDR1 reads MDHEN; CDR2 reads SYDVKM. This CDR3 contains 12 residues. Between the trimmed V and J ends, which lost 7 bases and 1 base, there was a span of 7 bases. Written as DNA, the CDR3 is TGTGCCAGCAAGTGGCAGAACACTGAAGCTTTCTTT. Amino acid sequence: CASKWQNTEAFF.

CDR3 DNA sequence: TGTGCCAGCAGCTCCCCGGGGTTGTCGGGAAACTATGGCTACACCTTC. This translates into CASSSPGLSGNYGYTF. The chain recombines TRBV11-2 with TRBJ1-2; D is ambiguous. CDR1 is SGHAT, CDR2 FQNNGV, per germline. V dropped 4 bases and J dropped 2 bases, with 17 bases sitting between them. The CDR3 is made up of 16 amino acids.

The rearrangement uses TRBV2 and TRBJ1-1; D is uncertain. In germline, CDR1 is SNHLY, CDR2 FYNNEI. The CDR3 contains 13 residues. V dropped 6 bases and J dropped 0 bases, with 8 bases sitting between them. CDR3 coding DNA: TGTGCCAGCAGGCTATACTTGAACACTGAAGCTTTCTTT. Protein sequence: CASRLYLNTEAFF.

This rearrangement joins TRBV6-5 to TRBJ2-2; 8 bases fit TRBD2. The CDR3 length is 14 residues. Germline V CDR1 and CDR2: MNHEY, SVGAGI. The junction had 6 bases not matched to a gene; V was cut back by 10 bases and J by 2 bases. The CDR3 reads CATLSGGNTGELFF. CDR3 DNA sequence: TGTGCCACCCTCAGCGGGGGAAACACCGGGGAGCTGTTTTTT.

The chain joins TRBV9 to TRBJ2-1, with D maybe TRBD2 (6 bases). Trimming pared 1 base from V and 5 bases from J, leaving 10 bases between. Per the germline V gene, CDR1 is SGDLS and CDR2 is YYNGEE. This CDR3 has 14 amino acids. The CDR3 reads CASSVWGGDNEQFF. DNA for the CDR3: TGTGCCAGCAGCGTATGGGGAGGAGACAATGAGCAGTTCTTC.

This clone occurred once. CDR3 bases: TGTGCCTGGAGTTCCGGACAAAGCAATCAGCCCCAGCATTTT. It codes for CAWSSGQSNQPQHF. V and J are TRBV30 and TRBJ1-5; D may be TRBD1 (5 bases). Germline lookup yields CDR1 GTSNPN and CDR2 SVGIG (reference sequence). V lost 2 bases and J lost 1, with 9 bases in between. This CDR3 contains 14 residues. Full variable domain (missing parts from reference TRBV30 and TRBJ1-5): SQTIHQWPATLVQPVGSPLSLECTVEGTSNPNLYWYRQAAGRGLQLLFYSVGIGQISSEVPQNLSASRPQDRQFILSSKKLLLSDSGFYLCAWSSGQSNQPQHFGDGTRLSIL.

This clone was picked up a small number of times. The chain uses TRBV28 and TRBJ2-7; 9 bases are shared with TRBD2. The CDR3 covers 15 residues. Germline V gene lookup returns CDR1 MDHEN and CDR2 SYDVKM. After removal of 3 bases from V and 3 bases from J, the junction contained 6 bases not matched to a gene. The CDR3 is CASSFLEAGGYEQYF. CDR3 coding DNA: TGTGCCAGCAGTTTCCTTGAAGCGGGGGGCTACGAGCAGTACTTC.

This clone appeared a single time. The gene calls are TRBV25-1 and TRBJ2-2; perhaps TRBD1 as D (5 bases). The CDR3 has 16 residues. Per the germline V gene, CDR1 is MGHDK and CDR2 is SYGVNS. V shed 1 base and J shed 7 bases, with 16 bases lying between them. The CDR3 sequence is CASSESAGYGYGELFF. The CDR3 DNA sequence: TGTGCCAGCAGTGAATCGGCAGGGTATGGGTACGGGGAGCTGTTTTTT.

V usage is TRBV27 and J usage is TRBJ2-1; 10 bases match TRBD2. This CDR3 is 15 amino acids long. V lost 7 bases and J lost 7; bases outside the gene matches: 10. Germline loops: CDR1 MNHEY, CDR2 SMNVEV (reference sequence). CDR3 nucleotides: TGTGCCAGCACTCTGCTAGCGGGGGCCAAAAATGAGCAGTTCTTC. It translates to CASTLLAGAKNEQFF.

The CDR3 loop is CASSVLSGANVLTF. CDR3 bases: TGTGCCAGCAGCGTCCTCTCTGGGGCCAACGTCCTGACTTTC. V gene TRBV27 combines with J gene TRBJ2-6; D remains unclear. Trimming removed 6 bases from V and 0 bases from J, with 6 bases in between. There are 14 residues in the CDR3. Germline-derived CDR1 and CDR2 are MNHEY and SMNVEV (reference sequence).

J is TRBJ2-1 and V is TRBV14; a possible D gene is TRBD2 (6 bases). The CDR3 extends over 14 amino acids. Trimming cost V 4 bases and J 6 bases, with 13 bases left between them. Per the germline V gene, CDR1 is SGHDN and CDR2 is FVKESK. This CDR3 is CASSLPGLTNEQFF. The CDR3, as DNA: TGTGCCAGCAGCCTTCCGGGACTTACCAATGAGCAGTTCTTC.

The chain combines TRBV2 with TRBJ2-7, with TRBD1 matching over 8 bases. Trimming at V came to 7 bases and at J to 1 base, leaving 3 bases not matched to a gene. From germline, CDR1 is SNHLY and CDR2 FYNNEI. The CDR3 length is 13 residues. The CDR3, as DNA: TGTGCCAGCAATGGACAGGGATCCTACGAGCAGTACTTC. Translated: CASNGQGSYEQYF.

V and J are TRBV29-1 and TRBJ2-4; D remains unclear. The CDR3 spans 12 residues. V lost 2 bases to trimming and J lost 4 bases, with 6 bases between them. Germline V gene lookup returns CDR1 SQVTM and CDR2 ANQGSEA. DNA for the CDR3: TGCAGCGTTGAAAATAGTAAAAACATTCAGTACTTC. It yields the protein CSVENSKNIQYF.

The chain has TRBV14 and TRBJ2-1, with TRBD2 as a possible D gene (6 bases). Germline CDR1 reads SGHDN; CDR2 reads FVKESK. CDR3 length: 14 amino acids. V was cut by 1 base and J by 9 bases, with 13 bases left in between. The CDR3 reads CASSQVRLDGEQFF. The CDR3 nucleotides read TGTGCCAGCAGCCAAGTGAGACTAGACGGTGAGCAGTTCTTC. Combining the CDR3 with reference TRBV14 and TRBJ2-1 gives the whole variable domain EAGVTQFPSHSVIEKGQTVTLRCDPISGHDNLYWYRRVMGKEIKFLLHFVKESKQDESGMPNNRFLAERTGGTYSTLKVQPAELEDSGVYFCASSQVRLDGEQFFGPGTRLTVL.

As concerns this clone: The same CDR3 is also encoded by other DNA sequences in this sample. The rearrangement uses TRBV5-1 and TRBJ2-7; perhaps TRBD1 as D (6 bases). This CDR3 spans 13 amino acids. The V gene's germline CDR1 is SGHRS and CDR2 YFSETQ. Between the trimmed V and J ends, which lost 4 bases and 3 bases, there was a span of 11 bases. The CDR3 DNA is TGCGCCAGCAGCCCTGGACAGCGCTACGAGCAGTACTTC. As protein: CASSPGQRYEQYF.